This record concerns one T cell receptor beta chain sequence. The CDR3 length is 15 residues. In germline, CDR1 is SGDLS, CDR2 YYNGEE. Between the trimmed V and J ends, which lost 0 bases and 4 bases, there was a span of 11 bases. The sample belongs to a study of blood T cell repertoires in COVID-19. Here immunoSEQ multiplex PCR was the method, and the copy in TCRdb shows in-frame clones only, minus some. This repertoire shows a few hundred thousand clones, 85% found once; its top ten account for roughly 3.6%. The sample was peripheral blood. The chain carries TRBV9 and TRBJ1-3, with a weak D call TRBD1 (5 bases). The sequence came from a young woman with acute or convalescent COVID-19. The CDR3 nucleotides are TGTGCCAGCAGCGTAGGGGGAACAGGAGGAAACACCATATATTTT. Translating it yields CASSVGGTGGNTIYF.